This T cell receptor (beta chain) was captured in a study of T cell changes during pregnancy in multiple sclerosis. The germline V gene encodes CDR1 KGHSH and CDR2 LQKENI. With 2 bases removed from V and 5 bases from J, the gap between germline ends came to 16 bases. The CDR3 loop spans 17 amino acids. Repertoires were generated with immunoSEQ multiplex PCR, while TCRdb's copy carries only in-frame clones and drops some. This sample yields approximately 80,000 clones, of which around 95% are seen a single time; around 0.7% belongs to the top ten. This clone appeared once. The TCR was taken from a female donor in good health, enrolled as a control in a pregnancy study. The specimen was peripheral blood, collected in the second trimester of pregnancy. The rearrangement links TRBV18 to TRBJ1-6; the D gene is possibly TRBD1 (6 bases). The CDR3, as DNA: TGTGCCAGCTCACCAACGATCGCGGACAGAGATAATTCACCCCTCCACTTT. Its translation is CASSPTIADRDNSPLHF.